This T cell receptor beta chain was recorded in a study of low-dose radiotherapy and immunotherapy resistance in tumors. Primers used for first-strand cDNA, a TRAV- and TRBV-specific set, covered both alpha and beta chains. With a constant-region primer and a V-primer adapter, TCRs were subjected to 15 to 25 PCR cycles of amplification. TCRdb passed the reads through MiXCR, listing each CDR3 protein once. The profile shows around 100,000 distinct CDR3 sequences, around 21% of them singletons. The CDR3 sequence is 13 residues long. Looked up from germline, CDR1 is SGHTA and CDR2 is FQGNSA. Deletions cut 2 bases from V and 2 bases from J, with 7 bases between. Time point: after trial treatment. The sample's treatment: LDRT plus nivolumab, ipilimumab, low-dose cyclophosphamide and aspirin (RACIN trial). This clonotype was seen many times.

This clonotype was obtained from a male donor with prostate cancer. The chain recombines TRBV7-2 with TRBJ2-7; weak D call: TRBD1 (6 bases). The material sequenced was PBMCs, taken after low-dose radiotherapy plus immunotherapy. The CDR3 DNA reads as TGTGCCAGCAGCTTATACAGGGCCTACGAGCAGTACTTC. As protein: CASSLYRAYEQYF.